This T cell receptor (beta chain) is drawn from a study of blood T cell repertoires in COVID-19. The wider study: In each case, the material was cDNA or gDNA derived from T cells, B-cell-depleted T cells, or PBMCs.

Assignment of participants to cohorts was predicated upon participant-reported clinical history. How the authors handled the data: Amplified reference gene primers provided the basis for estimating nucleated cell counts. The table came from immunoSEQ multiplex PCR; TCRdb's copy has only in-frame clones and leaves some out. For V, J and clone size, that table is used; D and trimming come from the DNA. The table lists some 250,000 clones, around 88% of them singletons. This clone came up once. Sequencing was carried out using PBMCs or T cells enriched from blood (not recorded which). The clonotype was recovered from a man between 35 and 55 years old who had recovered from COVID-19.

In nucleotides, the CDR3 is TGTGCCAGCTCAACAGTGAACACTGAAGCTTTCTTT. Amino acids: CASSTVNTEAFF. The chain employs TRBV18 and TRBJ1-1, with D hard to call. The length of the CDR3 is 12 residues. Germline V lookup: CDR1 KGHSH, CDR2 LQKENI. With 5 bases removed from V and 0 bases from J, the gap between germline ends came to 4 bases.